These T cell receptor beta chains were read from a single sample in a study of T cells in Graves' hyperthyroidism and ophthalmopathy. Each CDR3 protein is one row after TCRdb ran MiXCR on the multiplex PCR reads. The profile shows about 840,000 distinct CDR3 sequences, over 35% of them singletons. Sequencing was performed on blood. Receptors were obtained from a young man with Graves' hyperthyroidism. Each CDR3 is given with its conserved first and last residue. Fields, in order: clone size, V gene, J gene, CDR3 length, CDR3 protein. Clone size, where shown, is once, few, many, or a class for clones that have expanded.

-	TRBV7-2	TRBJ1-1	13	CASSRTPPFAAFF
many	TRBV6-1	TRBJ1-6	13	CASSGRDSSPLHF
few	TRBV5-4	TRBJ1-1	13	CASSLVERTEAFF
-	TRBV5-6	TRBJ1-4	15	CASSRVRDSTTKLFF
-	TRBV28	TRBJ1-5	15	CASSRQGVSNQPQHF
many	TRBV19	TRBJ1-6	13	CASREGQNSPLHF
-	TRBV20-1	TRBJ2-7	15	CSATSGTSGSYEQYF
-	TRBV5-6	TRBJ2-5	13	CATQGGPEETQYF
few	TRBV6-1	TRBJ1-6	13	CASKEGNNSPLHF
-	TRBV2	TRBJ1-2	12	CASSEVQRGYTF
many	TRBV25-1	TRBJ1-2	14	CASSEYAANYGYTF
few	TRBV10-3	TRBJ2-7	15	CAISESGQVAYEQYF
-	TRBV24-1	TRBJ2-2	15	CATSDPLGATGELFF
-	TRBV6-5	TRBJ1-1	13	CASSWSEGTEAFF
few	TRBV4-3	TRBJ2-7	16	CASSQEPIEWANEQYF
-	TRBV4-1	TRBJ2-5	13	CASSQDFEETQYF
many	TRBV20-1	TRBJ1-1	10	CSAIGGEAFF
-	TRBV12-3/TRBV12-4	TRBJ1-3	14	CASSLGQGGTTIYF
many	TRBV7-9	TRBJ2-5	12	CASCEGAETQYF
-	TRBV29-1	TRBJ1-6	16	CSVVGGSGSYNSPLHF
many	TRBV19	TRBJ1-5	14	CASSIGTGFQPQHF
few	TRBV24-1	TRBJ2-7	16	CATSDLGWKSSYEQYF
many	TRBV19	TRBJ1-5	14	CASNPRGWNQPQHF
few	TRBV6-6	TRBJ1-2	16	CASSPAATPSFYGYTF
-	TRBV12-3/TRBV12-4	TRBJ1-5	14	CVSSLGTGGQPQHF
-	TRBV25-1	TRBJ2-2	14	CARVLGQGSGELFF
many	TRBV2	TRBJ2-7	13	CASSEYRSYEQYF
-	TRBV9	TRBJ1-1	16	CASSVGPGEDFTEAFF
many	TRBV2	TRBJ1-5	14	CASTDAGDSGPQHF
-	TRBV4-1	TRBJ1-3	14	CASSQQGIGNTIYF
many	TRBV7-9	TRBJ1-1	13	CASSRDTTAEAFF
few	TRBV6-1	TRBJ1-6	18	CASSVLGDVSSYNSPLHF
many	TRBV7-2	TRBJ1-6	15	CASSLVQLGNSPLHF